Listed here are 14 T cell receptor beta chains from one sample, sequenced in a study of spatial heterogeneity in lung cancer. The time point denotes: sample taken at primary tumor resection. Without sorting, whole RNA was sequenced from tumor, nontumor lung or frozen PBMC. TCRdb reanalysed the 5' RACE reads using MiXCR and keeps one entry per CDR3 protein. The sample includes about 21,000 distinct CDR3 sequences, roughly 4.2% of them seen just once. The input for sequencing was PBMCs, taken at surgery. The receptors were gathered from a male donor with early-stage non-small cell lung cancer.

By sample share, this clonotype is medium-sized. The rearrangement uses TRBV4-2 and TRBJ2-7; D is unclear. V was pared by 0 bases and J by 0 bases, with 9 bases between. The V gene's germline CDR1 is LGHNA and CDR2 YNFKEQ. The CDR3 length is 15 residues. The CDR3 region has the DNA TGTGCCAGCAGCCAAGATAGAAGCGCCTCCTACGAGCAGTACTTC. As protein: CASSQDRSASYEQYF.

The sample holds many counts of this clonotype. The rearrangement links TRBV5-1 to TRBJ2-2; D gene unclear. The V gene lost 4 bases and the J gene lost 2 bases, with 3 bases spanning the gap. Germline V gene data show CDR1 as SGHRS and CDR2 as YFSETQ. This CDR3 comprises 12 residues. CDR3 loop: CASSDNTGELFF. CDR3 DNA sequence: TGCGCCAGCAGCGACAACACCGGGGAGCTGTTTTTT. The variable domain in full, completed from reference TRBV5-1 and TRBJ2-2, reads KAGVTQTPRYLIKTRGQQVTLSCSPISGHRSVSWYQQTPGQGLQFLFEYFSETQRNKGNFPGRFSGRQFSNSRSEMNVSTLELGDSALYLCASSDNTGELFFGEGSRLTVL.

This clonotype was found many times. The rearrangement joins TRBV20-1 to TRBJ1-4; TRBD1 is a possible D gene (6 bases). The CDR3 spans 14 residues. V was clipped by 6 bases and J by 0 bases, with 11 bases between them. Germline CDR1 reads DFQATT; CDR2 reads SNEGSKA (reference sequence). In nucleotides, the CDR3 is TGCAGTGCGAGTACAGGGTCAACTAATGAAAAACTGTTTTTT. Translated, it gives CSASTGSTNEKLFF.

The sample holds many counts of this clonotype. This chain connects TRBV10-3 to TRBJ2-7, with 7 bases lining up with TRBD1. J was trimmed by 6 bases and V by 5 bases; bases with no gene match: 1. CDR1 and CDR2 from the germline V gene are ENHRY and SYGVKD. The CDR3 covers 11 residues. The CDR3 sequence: CAISTGVEQYF. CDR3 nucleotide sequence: TGTGCCATCAGTACAGGGGTCGAGCAGTACTTC.

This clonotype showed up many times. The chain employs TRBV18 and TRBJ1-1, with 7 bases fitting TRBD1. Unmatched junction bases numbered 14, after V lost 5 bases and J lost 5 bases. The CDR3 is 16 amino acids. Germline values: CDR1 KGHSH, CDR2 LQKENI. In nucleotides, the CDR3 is TGTGCCAGCTCATCATCCCCACAGGGGTCGAGAACTGAAGCTTTCTTT. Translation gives CASSSSPQGSRTEAFF.

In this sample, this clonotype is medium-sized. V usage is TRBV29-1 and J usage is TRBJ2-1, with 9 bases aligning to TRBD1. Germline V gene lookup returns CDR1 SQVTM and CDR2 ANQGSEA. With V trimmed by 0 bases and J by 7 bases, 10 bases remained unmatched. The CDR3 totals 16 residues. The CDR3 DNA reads TGCAGCGTTGAAGATTACGGGACAGGGCTTCGGAATGAGCAGTTCTTC. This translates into CSVEDYGTGLRNEQFF.

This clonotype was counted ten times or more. CDR3 DNA: TGCGCCAGCAGCCAAGAGCAGGCTGTCGACACCATATATTTT. It encodes CASSQEQAVDTIYF. This chain links TRBV4-1 with TRBJ1-3; D is unresolved. The germline gives CDR1 MGHRA, CDR2 YSYEKL. V lost 0 bases to trimming and J lost 8 bases, with 11 bases between them. The CDR3 is 14 amino acids.

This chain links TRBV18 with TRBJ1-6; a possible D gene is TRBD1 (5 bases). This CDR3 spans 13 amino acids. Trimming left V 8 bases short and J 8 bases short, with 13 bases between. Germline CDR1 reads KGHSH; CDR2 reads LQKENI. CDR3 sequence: CASRLGRDSPLHF. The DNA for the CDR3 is TGTGCCAGCCGTCTGGGGCGCGATTCACCCCTCCACTTT.

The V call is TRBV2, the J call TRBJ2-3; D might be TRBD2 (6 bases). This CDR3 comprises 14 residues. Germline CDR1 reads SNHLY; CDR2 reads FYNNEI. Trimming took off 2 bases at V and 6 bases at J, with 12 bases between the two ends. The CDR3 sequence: CASSERLARDTQYF. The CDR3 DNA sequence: TGTGCCAGCAGTGAAAGGCTAGCGAGGGATACGCAGTATTTT.

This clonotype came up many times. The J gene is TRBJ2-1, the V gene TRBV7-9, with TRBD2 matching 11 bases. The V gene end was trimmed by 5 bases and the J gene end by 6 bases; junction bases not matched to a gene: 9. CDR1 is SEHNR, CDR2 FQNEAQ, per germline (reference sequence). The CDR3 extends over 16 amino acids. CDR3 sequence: CASSPVLAGVANEQFF. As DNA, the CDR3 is TGTGCCAGCAGCCCGGTACTAGCGGGAGTCGCCAATGAGCAGTTCTTC.

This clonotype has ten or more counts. CDR3 DNA: TGCAGTGCTAGAAAAGGGGGCCCCCAATCCTACAATGAGCAGTTCTTC. As protein: CSARKGGPQSYNEQFF. The rearrangement links TRBV20-1 to TRBJ2-1; TRBD1 agrees at 7 bases. Looked up from germline, CDR1 is DFQATT and CDR2 is SNEGSKA (reference sequence). The CDR3 is made up of 16 amino acids. V was clipped by 2 bases and J by 1 base; unmatched bases: 8.

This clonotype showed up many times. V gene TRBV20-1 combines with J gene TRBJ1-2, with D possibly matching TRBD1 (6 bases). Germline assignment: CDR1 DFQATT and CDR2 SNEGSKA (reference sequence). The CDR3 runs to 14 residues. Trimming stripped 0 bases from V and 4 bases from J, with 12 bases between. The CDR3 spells CSARETGKGYGYTF. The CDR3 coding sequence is TGCAGTGCTAGAGAAACAGGGAAGGGCTATGGCTACACCTTC.

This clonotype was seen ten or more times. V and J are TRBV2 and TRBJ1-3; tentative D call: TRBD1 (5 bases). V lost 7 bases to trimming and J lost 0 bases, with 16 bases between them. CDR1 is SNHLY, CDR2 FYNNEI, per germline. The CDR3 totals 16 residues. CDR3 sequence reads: CASIPGGGNSGNTIYF. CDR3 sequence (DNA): TGTGCCAGCATCCCCGGCGGGGGGAACTCTGGAAACACCATATATTTT.

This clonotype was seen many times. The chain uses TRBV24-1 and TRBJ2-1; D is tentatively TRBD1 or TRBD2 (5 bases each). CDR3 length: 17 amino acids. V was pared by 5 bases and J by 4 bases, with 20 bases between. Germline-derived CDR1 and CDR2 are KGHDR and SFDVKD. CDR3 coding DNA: TGTGCCACCAGTGCCCGCCAAGGCACAGGAGGTTACAATGAGCAGTTCTTC. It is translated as CATSARQGTGGYNEQFF.